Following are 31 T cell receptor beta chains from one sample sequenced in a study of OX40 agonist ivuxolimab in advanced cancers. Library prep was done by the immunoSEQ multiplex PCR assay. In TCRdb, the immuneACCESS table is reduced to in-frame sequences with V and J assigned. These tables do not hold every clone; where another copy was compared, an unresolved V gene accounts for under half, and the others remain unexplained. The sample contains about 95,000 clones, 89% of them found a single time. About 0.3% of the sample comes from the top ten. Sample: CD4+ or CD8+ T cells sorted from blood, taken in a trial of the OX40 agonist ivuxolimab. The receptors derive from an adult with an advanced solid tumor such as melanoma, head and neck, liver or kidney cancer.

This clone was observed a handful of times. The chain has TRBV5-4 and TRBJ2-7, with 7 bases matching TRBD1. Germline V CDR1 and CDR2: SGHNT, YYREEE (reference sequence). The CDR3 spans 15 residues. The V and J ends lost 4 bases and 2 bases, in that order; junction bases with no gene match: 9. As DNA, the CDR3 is TGTGCCAGCAGCCCGGACAGGTGGGGGACCTACGAGCAGTACTTC. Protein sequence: CASSPDRWGTYEQYF.

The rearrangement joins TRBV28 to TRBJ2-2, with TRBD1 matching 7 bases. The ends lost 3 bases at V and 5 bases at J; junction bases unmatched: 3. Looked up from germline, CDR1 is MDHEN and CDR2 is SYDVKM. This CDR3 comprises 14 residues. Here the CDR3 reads CASSFTGETGELFF. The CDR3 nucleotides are TGTGCCAGCAGTTTCACAGGGGAAACCGGGGAGCTGTTTTTT.

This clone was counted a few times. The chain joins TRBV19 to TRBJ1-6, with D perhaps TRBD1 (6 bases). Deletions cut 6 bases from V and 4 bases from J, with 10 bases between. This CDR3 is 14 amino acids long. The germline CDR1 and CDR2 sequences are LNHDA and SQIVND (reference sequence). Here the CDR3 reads CASSGRGYNSPLHF. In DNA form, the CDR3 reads TGTGCCAGTAGCGGGAGGGGGTATAATTCACCCCTCCACTTT. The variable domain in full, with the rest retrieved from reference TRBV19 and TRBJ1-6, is DGGITQSPKYLFRKEGQNVTLSCEQNLNHDAMYWYRQDPGQGLRLIYYSQIVNDFQKGDIAEGYSVSREKKESFPLTVTSAQKNPTAFYLCASSGRGYNSPLHFGNGTRLTVT.

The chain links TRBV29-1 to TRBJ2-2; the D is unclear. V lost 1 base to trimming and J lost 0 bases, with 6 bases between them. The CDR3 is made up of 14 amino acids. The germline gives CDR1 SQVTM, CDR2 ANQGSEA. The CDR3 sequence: CSVEVGANTGELFF. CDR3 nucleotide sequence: TGCAGCGTTGAAGTAGGTGCGAACACCGGGGAGCTGTTTTTT.

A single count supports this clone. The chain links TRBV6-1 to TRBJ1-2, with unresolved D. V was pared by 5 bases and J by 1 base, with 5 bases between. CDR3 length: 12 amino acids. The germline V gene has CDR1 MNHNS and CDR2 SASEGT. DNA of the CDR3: TGTGCCAGCAGTCAGAGTAACTATGGCTACACCTTC. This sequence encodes CASSQSNYGYTF.

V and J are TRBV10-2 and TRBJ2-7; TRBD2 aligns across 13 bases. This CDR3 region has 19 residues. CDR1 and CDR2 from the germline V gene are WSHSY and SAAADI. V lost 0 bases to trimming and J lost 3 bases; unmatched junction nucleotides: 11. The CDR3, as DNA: TGCGCCAGCAGTGAGTCCGGACTAGCGGGAGTGAGGAACCTCTACGAGCAGTACTTC. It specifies CASSESGLAGVRNLYEQYF.

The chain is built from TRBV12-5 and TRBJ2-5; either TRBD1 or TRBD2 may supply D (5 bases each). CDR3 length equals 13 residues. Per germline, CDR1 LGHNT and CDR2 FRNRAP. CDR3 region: CGSSPGSQETQYF. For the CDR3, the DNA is TGTGGATCGTCACCAGGGAGCCAAGAGACCCAGTACTTC.

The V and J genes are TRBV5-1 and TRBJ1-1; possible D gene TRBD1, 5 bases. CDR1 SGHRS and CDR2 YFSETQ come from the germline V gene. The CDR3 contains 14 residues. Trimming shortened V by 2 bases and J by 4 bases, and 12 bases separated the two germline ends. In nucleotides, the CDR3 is TGCGCCAGCAGCTTCACCGGGGGACCCACTGAAGCTTTCTTT. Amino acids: CASSFTGGPTEAFF. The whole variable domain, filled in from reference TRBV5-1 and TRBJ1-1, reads KAGVTQTPRYLIKTRGQQVTLSCSPISGHRSVSWYQQTPGQGLQFLFEYFSETQRNKGNFPGRFSGRQFSNSRSEMNVSTLELGDSALYLCASSFTGGPTEAFFGQGTRLTVV.

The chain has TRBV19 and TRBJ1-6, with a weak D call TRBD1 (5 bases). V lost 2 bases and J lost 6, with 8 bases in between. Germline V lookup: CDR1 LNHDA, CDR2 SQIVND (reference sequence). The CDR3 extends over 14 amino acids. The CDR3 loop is CASSIKGSNSPLHF. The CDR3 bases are TGTGCCAGTAGTATAAAGGGGAGTAATTCACCCCTCCACTTT.

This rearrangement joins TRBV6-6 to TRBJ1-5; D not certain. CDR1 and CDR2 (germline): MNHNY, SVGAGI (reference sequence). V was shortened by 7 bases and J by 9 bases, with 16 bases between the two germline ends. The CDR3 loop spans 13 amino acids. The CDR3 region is CASTRGGRMPQHF. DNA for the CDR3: TGTGCCAGCACACGTGGAGGAAGAATGCCCCAGCATTTT.

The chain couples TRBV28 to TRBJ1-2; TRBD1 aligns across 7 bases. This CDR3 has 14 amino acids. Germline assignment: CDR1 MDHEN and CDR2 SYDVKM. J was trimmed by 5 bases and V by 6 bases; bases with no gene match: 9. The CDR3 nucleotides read TGTGCCAGCAGAGGACAGGCCCTACCTTATGGCTACACCTTC. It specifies CASRGQALPYGYTF.

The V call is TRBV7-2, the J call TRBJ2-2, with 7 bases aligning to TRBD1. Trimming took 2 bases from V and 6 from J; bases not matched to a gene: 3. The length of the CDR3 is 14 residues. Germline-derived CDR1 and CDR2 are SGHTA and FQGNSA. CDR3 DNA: TGTGCCAGCAGCTTACGACAGGGCCCCGGGGAGCTGTTTTTT. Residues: CASSLRQGPGELFF.

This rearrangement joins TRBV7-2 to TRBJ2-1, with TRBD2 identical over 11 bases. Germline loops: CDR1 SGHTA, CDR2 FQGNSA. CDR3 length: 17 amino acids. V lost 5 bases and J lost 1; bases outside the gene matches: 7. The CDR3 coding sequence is TGTGCCAGCAGCCCCGAGGGACTAGCGGTTTCCTACAATGAGCAGTTCTTC. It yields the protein CASSPEGLAVSYNEQFF.

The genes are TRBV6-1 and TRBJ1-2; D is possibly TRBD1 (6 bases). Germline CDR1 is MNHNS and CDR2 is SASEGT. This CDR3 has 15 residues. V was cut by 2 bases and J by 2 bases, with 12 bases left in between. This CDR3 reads CASSEREGGNYGYTF. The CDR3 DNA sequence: TGTGCCAGCAGTGAACGGGAAGGGGGGAACTATGGCTACACCTTC.

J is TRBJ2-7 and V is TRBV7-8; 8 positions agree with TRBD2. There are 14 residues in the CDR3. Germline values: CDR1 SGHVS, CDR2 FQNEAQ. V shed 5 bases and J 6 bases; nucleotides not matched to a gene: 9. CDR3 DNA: TGTGCCAGCAGCGACCGGGAGGGAAAGCGCGAGCAGTACTTC. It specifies CASSDREGKREQYF.

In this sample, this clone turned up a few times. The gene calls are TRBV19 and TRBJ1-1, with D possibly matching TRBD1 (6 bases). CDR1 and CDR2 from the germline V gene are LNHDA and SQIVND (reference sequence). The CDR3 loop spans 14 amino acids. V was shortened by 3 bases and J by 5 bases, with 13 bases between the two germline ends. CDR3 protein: CASSMQQGETEAFF. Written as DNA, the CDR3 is TGTGCCAGTAGTATGCAACAGGGAGAAACTGAAGCTTTCTTT.

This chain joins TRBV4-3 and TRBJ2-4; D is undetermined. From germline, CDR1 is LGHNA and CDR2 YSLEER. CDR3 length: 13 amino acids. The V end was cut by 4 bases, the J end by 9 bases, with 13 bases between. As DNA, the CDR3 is TGCGCCAGCAGCCCAAGATTGGGTGCCATTCAGTACTTC. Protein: CASSPRLGAIQYF.

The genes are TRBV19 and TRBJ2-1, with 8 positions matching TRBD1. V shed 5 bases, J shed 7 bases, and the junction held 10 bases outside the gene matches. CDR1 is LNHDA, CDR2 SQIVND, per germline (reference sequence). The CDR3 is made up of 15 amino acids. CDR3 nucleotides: TGTGCCAGTAGTCCAGGGGGCATGATAAGGAATGAGCAGTTCTTC. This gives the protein CASSPGGMIRNEQFF. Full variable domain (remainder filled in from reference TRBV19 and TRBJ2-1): DGGITQSPKYLFRKEGQNVTLSCEQNLNHDAMYWYRQDPGQGLRLIYYSQIVNDFQKGDIAEGYSVSREKKESFPLTVTSAQKNPTAFYLCASSPGGMIRNEQFFGPGTRLTVL.

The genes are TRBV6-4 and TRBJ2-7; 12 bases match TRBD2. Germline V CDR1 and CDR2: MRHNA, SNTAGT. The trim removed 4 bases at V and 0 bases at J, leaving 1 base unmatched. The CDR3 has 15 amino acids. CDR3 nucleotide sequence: TGTGCCAGCAGTGGACTAGCGGGGGACTCCTACGAGCAGTACTTC. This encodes CASSGLAGDSYEQYF.

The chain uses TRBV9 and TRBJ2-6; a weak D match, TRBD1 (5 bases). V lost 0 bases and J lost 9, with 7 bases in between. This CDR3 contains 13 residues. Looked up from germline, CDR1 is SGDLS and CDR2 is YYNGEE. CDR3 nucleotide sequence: TGTGCCAGCAGCGTAGGGGGCGGCAACGTCCTGACTTTC. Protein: CASSVGGGNVLTF.

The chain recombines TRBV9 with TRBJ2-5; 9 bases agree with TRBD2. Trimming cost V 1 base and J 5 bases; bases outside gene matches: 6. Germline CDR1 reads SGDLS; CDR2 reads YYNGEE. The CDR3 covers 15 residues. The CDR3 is CASSVLAGSSETQYF. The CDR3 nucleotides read TGTGCCAGCAGCGTACTAGCGGGGAGTTCCGAGACCCAGTACTTC.

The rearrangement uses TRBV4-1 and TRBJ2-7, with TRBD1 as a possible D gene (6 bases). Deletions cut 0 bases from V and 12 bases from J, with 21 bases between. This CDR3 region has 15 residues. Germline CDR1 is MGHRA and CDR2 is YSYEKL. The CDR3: CASSQDETRGRRSYF. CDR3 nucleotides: TGCGCCAGCAGCCAAGATGAAACCAGGGGTAGGCGTTCGTACTTC.

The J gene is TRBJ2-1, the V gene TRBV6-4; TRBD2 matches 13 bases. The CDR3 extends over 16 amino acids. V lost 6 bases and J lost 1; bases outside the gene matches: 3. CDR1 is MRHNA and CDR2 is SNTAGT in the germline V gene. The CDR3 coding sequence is TGTGCCAGCAGCACTAGCGGGGGGGCTTCCTACAATGAGCAGTTCTTC. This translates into CASSTSGGASYNEQFF.

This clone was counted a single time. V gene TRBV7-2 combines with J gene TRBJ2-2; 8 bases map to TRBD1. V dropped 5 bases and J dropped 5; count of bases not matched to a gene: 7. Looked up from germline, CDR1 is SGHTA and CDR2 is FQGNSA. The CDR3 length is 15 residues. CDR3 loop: CASSIGQGSTGELFF. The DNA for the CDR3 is TGTGCCAGCAGCATAGGACAGGGATCAACCGGGGAGCTGTTTTTT. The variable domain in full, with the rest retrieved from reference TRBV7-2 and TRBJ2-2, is GAGVSQSPSNKVTEKGKDVELRCDPISGHTALYWYRQSLGQGLEFLIYFQGNSAPDKSGLPSDRFSAERTGGSVSTLTIQRTQQEDSAVYLCASSIGQGSTGELFFGEGSRLTVL.

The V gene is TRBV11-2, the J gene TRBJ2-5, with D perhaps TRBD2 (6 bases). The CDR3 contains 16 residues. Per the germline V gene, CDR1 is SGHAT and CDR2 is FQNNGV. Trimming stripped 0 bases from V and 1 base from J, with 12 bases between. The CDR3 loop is CASSLDLTGVQETQYF. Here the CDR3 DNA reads TGTGCCAGCAGCTTAGATCTTACGGGAGTCCAAGAGACCCAGTACTTC.

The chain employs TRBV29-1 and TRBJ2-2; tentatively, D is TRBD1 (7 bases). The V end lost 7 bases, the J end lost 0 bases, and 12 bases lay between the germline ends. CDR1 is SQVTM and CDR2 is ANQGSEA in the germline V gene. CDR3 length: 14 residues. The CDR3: CSAGRGANTGELFF. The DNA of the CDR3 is TGCAGCGCCGGCAGGGGGGCGAACACCGGGGAGCTGTTTTTT.

The CDR3 DNA is TGTGCCAGCAGCTTACAGGGGCTCTCTGGCACAGATACGCAGTATTTT. Translated, it gives CASSLQGLSGTDTQYF. This chain connects TRBV7-3 to TRBJ2-3; D might be TRBD1 (6 bases). The CDR3 is 16 amino acids. Germline CDR1 SGHTA, CDR2 FQGTGA. V shed 2 bases and J shed 1 base, with 13 bases lying between them. The complete variable domain, with remaining parts taken from reference TRBV7-3 and TRBJ2-3, reads GAGVSQTPSNKVTEKGKYVELRCDPISGHTALYWYRQSLGQGPEFLIYFQGTGAADDSGLPNDRFFAVRPEGSVSTLKIQRTERGDSAVYLCASSLQGLSGTDTQYFGPGTRLTVL.

The CDR3 DNA is TGCGCCAGCAGCCGGGACAGCGTCAGCTCCTACGAGCAGTACTTC. Protein: CASSRDSVSSYEQYF. This chain uses TRBV5-1 with TRBJ2-7; 7 positions match TRBD1. Germline assignment: CDR1 SGHRS and CDR2 YFSETQ. This CDR3 comprises 15 residues. With V trimmed by 4 bases and J by 0 bases, 7 bases remained unmatched. Full variable domain (outside the CDR3, taken from reference TRBV5-1 and TRBJ2-7): KAGVTQTPRYLIKTRGQQVTLSCSPISGHRSVSWYQQTPGQGLQFLFEYFSETQRNKGNFPGRFSGRQFSNSRSEMNVSTLELGDSALYLCASSRDSVSSYEQYFGPGTRLTVT.

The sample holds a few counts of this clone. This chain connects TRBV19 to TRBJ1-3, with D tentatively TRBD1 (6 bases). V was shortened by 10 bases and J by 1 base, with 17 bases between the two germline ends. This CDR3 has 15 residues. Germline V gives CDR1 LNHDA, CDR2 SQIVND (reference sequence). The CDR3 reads CATVSPGASGNTIYF. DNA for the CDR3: TGTGCCACCGTGTCTCCGGGGGCTTCTGGAAACACCATATATTTT.

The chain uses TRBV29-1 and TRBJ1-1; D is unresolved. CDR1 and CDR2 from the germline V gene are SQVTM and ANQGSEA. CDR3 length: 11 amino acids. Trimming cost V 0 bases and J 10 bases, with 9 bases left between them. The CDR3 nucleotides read TGCAGCGTTGAAGATGGGATACCAGCTTTCTTT. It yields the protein CSVEDGIPAFF.

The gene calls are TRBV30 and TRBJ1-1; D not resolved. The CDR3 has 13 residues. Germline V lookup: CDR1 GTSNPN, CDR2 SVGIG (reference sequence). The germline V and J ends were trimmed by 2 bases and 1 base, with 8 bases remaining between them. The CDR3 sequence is CAWSPLQNTEAFF. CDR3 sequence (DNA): TGTGCCTGGAGTCCCCTCCAGAACACTGAAGCTTTCTTT.